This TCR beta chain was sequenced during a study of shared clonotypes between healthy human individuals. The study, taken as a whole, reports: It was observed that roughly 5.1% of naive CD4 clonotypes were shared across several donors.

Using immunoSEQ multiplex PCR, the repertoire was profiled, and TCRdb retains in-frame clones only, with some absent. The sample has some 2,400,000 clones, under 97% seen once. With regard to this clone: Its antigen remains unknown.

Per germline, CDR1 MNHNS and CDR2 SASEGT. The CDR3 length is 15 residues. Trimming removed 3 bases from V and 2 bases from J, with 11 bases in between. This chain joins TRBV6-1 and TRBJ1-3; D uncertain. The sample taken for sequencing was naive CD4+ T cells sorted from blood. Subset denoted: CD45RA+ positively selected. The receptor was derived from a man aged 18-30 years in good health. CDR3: CASSDMGHTGNTIYF. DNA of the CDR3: TGTGCCAGCAGTGACATGGGTCACACTGGAAACACCATATATTTT.